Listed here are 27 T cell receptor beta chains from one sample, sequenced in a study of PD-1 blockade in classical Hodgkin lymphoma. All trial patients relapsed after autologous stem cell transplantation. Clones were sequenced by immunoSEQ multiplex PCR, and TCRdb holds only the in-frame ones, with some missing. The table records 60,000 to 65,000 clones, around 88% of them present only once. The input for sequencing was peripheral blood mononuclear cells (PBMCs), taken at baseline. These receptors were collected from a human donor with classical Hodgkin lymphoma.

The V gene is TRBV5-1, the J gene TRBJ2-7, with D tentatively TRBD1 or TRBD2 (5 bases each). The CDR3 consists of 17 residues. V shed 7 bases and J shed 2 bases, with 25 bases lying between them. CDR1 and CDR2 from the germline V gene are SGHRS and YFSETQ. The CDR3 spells CASALWAHAGTTYEQYF. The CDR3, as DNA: TGCGCCAGCGCCCTCTGGGCTCATGCCGGGACCACCTACGAGCAGTACTTC. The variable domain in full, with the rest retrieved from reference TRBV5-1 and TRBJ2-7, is KAGVTQTPRYLIKTRGQQVTLSCSPISGHRSVSWYQQTPGQGLQFLFEYFSETQRNKGNFPGRFSGRQFSNSRSEMNVSTLELGDSALYLCASALWAHAGTTYEQYFGPGTRLTVT.

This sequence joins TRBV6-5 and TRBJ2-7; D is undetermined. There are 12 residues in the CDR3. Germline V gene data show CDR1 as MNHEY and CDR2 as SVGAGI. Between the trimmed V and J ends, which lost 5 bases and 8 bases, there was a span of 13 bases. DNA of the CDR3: TGTGCCAGCAGTCCCTCTTTATCCAAGCAGTACTTC. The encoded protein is CASSPSLSKQYF.

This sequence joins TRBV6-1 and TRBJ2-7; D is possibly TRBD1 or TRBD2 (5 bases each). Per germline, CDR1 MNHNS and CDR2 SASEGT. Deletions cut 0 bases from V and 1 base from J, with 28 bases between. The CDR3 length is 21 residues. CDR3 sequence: CASSEALRGVIRRSESYEQYF. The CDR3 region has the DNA TGTGCCAGCAGTGAAGCGCTTCGAGGGGTGATTCGGCGTAGTGAGTCCTACGAGCAGTACTTC.

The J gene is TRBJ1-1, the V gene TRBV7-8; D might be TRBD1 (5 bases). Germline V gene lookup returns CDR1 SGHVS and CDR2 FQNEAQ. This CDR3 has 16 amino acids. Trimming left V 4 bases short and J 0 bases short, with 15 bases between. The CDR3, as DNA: TGTGCCAGCAGCTCCATAAAGACAGCCATGAACACTGAAGCTTTCTTT. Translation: CASSSIKTAMNTEAFF.

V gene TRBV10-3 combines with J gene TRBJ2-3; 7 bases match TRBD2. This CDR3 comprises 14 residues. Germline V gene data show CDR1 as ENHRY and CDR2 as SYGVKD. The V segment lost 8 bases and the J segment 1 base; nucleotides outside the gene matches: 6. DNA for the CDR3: TGTGCCATCCGGCCTGGGGGGGGCACAGATACGCAGTATTTT. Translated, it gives CAIRPGGGTDTQYF.

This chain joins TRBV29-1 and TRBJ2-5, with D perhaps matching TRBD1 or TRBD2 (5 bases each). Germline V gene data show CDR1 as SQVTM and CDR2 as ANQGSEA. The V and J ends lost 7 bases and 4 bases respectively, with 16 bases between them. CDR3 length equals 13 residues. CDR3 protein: CSATLQRGETQYF. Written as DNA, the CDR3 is TGCAGCGCCACACTACAGAGGGGAGAGACCCAGTACTTC.

The CDR3: CASSLIQGARGAFF. The CDR3 coding sequence is TGTGCCAGCAGCCTTATTCAGGGGGCGCGAGGGGCTTTCTTT. The chain combines TRBV7-8 with TRBJ1-1; TRBD1 agrees at 8 bases. The CDR3 extends over 14 amino acids. The V gene end was trimmed by 5 bases and the J gene end by 11 bases; junction bases not matched to a gene: 13. Germline-derived CDR1 and CDR2 are SGHVS and FQNEAQ.

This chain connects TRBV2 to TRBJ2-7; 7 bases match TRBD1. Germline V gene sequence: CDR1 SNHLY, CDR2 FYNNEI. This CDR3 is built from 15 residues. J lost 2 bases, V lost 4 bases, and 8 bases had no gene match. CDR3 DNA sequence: TGTGCCAGCAGTGGGGTCCCAGGGGGAACCTACGAGCAGTACTTC. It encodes CASSGVPGGTYEQYF.

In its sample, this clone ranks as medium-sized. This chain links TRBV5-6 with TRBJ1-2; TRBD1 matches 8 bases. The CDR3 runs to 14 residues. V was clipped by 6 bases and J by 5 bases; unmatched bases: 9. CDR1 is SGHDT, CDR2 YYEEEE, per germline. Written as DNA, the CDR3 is TGTGCCAGCACCTCCGGGACAGGAGGGTATGGCTACACCTTC. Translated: CASTSGTGGYGYTF.

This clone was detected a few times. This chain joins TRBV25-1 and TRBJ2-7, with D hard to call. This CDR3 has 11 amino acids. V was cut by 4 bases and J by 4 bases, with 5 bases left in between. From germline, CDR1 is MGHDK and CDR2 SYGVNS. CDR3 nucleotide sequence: TGTGCCAGCAGTGCGGGTTACGAGCAGTACTTC. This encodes CASSAGYEQYF.

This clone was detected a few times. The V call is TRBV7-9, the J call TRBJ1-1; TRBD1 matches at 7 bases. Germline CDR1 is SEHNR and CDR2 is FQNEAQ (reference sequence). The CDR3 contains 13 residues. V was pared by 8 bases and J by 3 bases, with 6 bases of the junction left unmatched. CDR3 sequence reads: CASVTGQDTEAFF. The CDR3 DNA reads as TGTGCCAGCGTTACCGGACAGGACACTGAAGCTTTCTTT.

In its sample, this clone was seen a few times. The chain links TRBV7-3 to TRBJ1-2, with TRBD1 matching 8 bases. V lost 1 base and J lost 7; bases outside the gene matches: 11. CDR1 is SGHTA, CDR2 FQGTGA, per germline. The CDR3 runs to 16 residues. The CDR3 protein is CASSLNPSGQGGGYTF. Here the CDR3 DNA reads TGTGCCAGCAGCTTAAACCCCTCCGGACAGGGCGGTGGCTACACCTTC. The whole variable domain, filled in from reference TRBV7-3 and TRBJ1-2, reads GAGVSQTPSNKVTEKGKYVELRCDPISGHTALYWYRQSLGQGPEFLIYFQGTGAADDSGLPNDRFFAVRPEGSVSTLKIQRTERGDSAVYLCASSLNPSGQGGGYTFGSGTRLTVV.

Here the CDR3 reads CASRIDRGTDGYTF. The CDR3 coding sequence is TGTGCCAGCAGAATCGACAGGGGGACGGATGGCTACACCTTC. The V call is TRBV6-4, the J call TRBJ1-2; 9 bases match TRBD1. Germline V gene sequence: CDR1 MRHNA, CDR2 SNTAGT. This CDR3 region has 14 residues. V dropped 6 bases and J dropped 6; count of bases not matched to a gene: 8.

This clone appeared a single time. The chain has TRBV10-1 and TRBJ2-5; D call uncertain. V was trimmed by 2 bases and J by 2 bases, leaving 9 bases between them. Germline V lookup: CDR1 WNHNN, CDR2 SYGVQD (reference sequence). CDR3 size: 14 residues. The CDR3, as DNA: TGCGCCAGCAGTGAGACGGCAGCACAAGAGACCCAGTACTTC. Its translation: CASSETAAQETQYF.

The CDR3 region has the DNA TGCAGCTCGACCCAGGACTGGAACTATGGCTACACCTTC. Amino acid sequence: CSSTQDWNYGYTF. This chain joins TRBV29-1 and TRBJ1-2, with D unclear. The length of the CDR3 is 13 residues. V lost 8 bases and J 2 bases, leaving 15 bases between the germline ends. The V gene's germline CDR1 is SQVTM and CDR2 ANQGSEA.

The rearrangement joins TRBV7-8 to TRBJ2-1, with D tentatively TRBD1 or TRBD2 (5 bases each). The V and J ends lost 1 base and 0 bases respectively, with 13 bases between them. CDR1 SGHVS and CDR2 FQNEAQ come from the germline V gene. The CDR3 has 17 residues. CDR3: CASSLELGPSSYNEQFF. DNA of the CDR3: TGTGCCAGCAGCTTAGAATTGGGACCGAGCTCCTACAATGAGCAGTTCTTC.

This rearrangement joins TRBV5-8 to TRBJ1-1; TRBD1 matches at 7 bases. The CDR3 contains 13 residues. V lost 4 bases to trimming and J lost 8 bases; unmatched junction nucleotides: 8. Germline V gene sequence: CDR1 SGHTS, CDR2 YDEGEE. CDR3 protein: CASSPRQGMEAFF. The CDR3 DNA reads TGTGCCAGCAGCCCTCGACAGGGAATGGAAGCTTTCTTT.

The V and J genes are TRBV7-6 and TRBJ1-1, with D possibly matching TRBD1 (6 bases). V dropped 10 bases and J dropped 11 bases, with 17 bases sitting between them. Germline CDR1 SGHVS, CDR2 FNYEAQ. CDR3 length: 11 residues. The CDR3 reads CAINQGWSAFF. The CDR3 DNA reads TGTGCCATAAACCAGGGGTGGTCTGCTTTCTTT.

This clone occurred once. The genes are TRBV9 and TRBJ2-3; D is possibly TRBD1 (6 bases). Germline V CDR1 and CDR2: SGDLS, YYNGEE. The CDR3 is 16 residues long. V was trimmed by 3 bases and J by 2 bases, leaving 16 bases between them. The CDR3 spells CASSAIQGAATDTQYF. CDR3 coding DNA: TGTGCCAGCAGCGCTATACAGGGCGCCGCCACAGATACGCAGTATTTT. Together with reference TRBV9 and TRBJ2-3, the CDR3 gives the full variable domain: DSGVTQTPKHLITATGQRVTLRCSPRSGDLSVYWYQQSLDQGLQFLIQYYNGEERAKGNILERFSAQQFPDLHSELNLSSLELGDSALYFCASSAIQGAATDTQYFGPGTRLTVL.

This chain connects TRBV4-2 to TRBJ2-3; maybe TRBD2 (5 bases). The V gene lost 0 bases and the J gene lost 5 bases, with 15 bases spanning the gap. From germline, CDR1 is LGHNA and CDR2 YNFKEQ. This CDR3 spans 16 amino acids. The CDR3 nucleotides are TGTGCCAGCAGCCAAGAGGAGTGGGAGCGTAAAGATACGCAGTATTTT. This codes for CASSQEEWERKDTQYF.

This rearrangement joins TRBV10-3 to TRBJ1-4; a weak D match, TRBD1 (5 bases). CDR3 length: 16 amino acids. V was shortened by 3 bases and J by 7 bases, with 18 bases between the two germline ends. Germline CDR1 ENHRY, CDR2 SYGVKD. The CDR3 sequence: CAISDQIGQGSEKLFF. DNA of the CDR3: TGTGCCATCAGTGACCAAATAGGGCAGGGCTCTGAAAAACTGTTTTTT.

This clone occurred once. The CDR3 region is CATNYEQYF. CDR3 sequence (DNA): TGTGCCACCAACTACGAGCAGTACTTC. The chain combines TRBV19 with TRBJ2-7, with D uncertain. Trimming shortened V by 10 bases and J by 3 bases, and 4 bases separated the two germline ends. The CDR3 is 9 residues long. The germline V gene has CDR1 LNHDA and CDR2 SQIVND (reference sequence). Variable domain in full (rest from reference TRBV19 and TRBJ2-7): DGGITQSPKYLFRKEGQNVTLSCEQNLNHDAMYWYRQDPGQGLRLIYYSQIVNDFQKGDIAEGYSVSREKKESFPLTVTSAQKNPTAFYLCATNYEQYFGPGTRLTVT.

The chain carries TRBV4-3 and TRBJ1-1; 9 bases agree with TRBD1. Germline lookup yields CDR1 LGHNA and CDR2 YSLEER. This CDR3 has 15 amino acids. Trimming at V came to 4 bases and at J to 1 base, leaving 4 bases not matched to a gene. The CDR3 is CASSRLGQGNTEAFF. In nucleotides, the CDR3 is TGCGCCAGCAGCCGACTGGGACAGGGGAACACTGAAGCTTTCTTT.

The CDR3: CASSARQGLETQYF. The CDR3 DNA reads as TGTGCCAGCAGCGCTAGACAGGGATTGGAGACCCAGTACTTC. The V gene is TRBV11-3, the J gene TRBJ2-5; 7 nucleotides match TRBD1. The junction had 8 bases not matched to a gene; V was cut back by 5 bases and J by 5 bases. This CDR3 has 14 residues. Germline V CDR1 and CDR2: SGHNT, YENEEA.

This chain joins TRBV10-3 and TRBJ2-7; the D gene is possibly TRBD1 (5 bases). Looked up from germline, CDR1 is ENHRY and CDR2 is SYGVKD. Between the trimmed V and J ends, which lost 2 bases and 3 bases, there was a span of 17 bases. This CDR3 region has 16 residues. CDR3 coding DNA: TGTGCCATCAGTGAGGGGGTGAGCAGGGCCCACTACGAGCAGTACTTC. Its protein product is CAISEGVSRAHYEQYF.

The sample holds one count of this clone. For the CDR3, the DNA is TGTGCCATCAGTGCGGTCGTAGGCGCCTTTCCCGGCGGCTACACCTTC. This gives the protein CAISAVVGAFPGGYTF. The chain carries TRBV10-3 and TRBJ1-2; no clear D. Deletions cut 4 bases from V and 8 bases from J, with 23 bases between. This CDR3 comprises 16 residues. Germline lookup yields CDR1 ENHRY and CDR2 SYGVKD.

The DNA of the CDR3 is TGTGCCAGCAGTTTATCTCGGGGTGGAAGGGCGACCGGGGAGCTGTTTTTT. Protein: CASSLSRGGRATGELFF. V and J are TRBV27 and TRBJ2-2, with D possibly TRBD2 on 5 matching bases. The V end lost 0 bases, the J end lost 5 bases, and 16 bases lay between the germline ends. CDR1 MNHEY and CDR2 SMNVEV come from the germline V gene (reference sequence). This CDR3 has 17 amino acids.